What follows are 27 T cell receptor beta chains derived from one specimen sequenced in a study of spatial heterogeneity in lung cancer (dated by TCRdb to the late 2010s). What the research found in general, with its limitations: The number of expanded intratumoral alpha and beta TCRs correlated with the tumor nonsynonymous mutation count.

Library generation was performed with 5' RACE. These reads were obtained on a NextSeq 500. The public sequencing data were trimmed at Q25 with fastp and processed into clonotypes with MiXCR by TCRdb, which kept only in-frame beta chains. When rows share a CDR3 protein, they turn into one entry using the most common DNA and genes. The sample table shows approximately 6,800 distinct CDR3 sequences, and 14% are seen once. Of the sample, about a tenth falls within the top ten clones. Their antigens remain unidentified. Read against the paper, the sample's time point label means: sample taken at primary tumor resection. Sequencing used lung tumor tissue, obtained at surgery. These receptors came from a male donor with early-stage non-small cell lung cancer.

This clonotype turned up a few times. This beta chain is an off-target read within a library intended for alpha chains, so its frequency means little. This chain's CDR3 is CASSRGRAASNQPQHF. CDR3 in DNA: TGTGCCAGCAGCCGAGGACGGGCAGCTAGCAATCAGCCCCAGCATTTT. The chain joins TRBV6-2 or TRBV6-3 to TRBJ1-5; no clear D gene. The CDR3 contains 16 residues. Germline-derived CDR1 and CDR2 are MNHEY and SVGEGT. Trimming left V 6 bases short and J 0 bases short, with 15 bases between.

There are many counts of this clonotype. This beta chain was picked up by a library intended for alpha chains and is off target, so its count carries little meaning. CDR3 DNA: TGTGCCAGCAGCCAAGATTTAGAACCCTACGAGCAGTACTTC. This translates into CASSQDLEPYEQYF. This chain joins TRBV3-1 and TRBJ2-7; D call uncertain. Germline V CDR1 and CDR2: LGHDT, YNNKEL (reference sequence). Trimming took 0 bases from V and 2 from J, leaving 8 bases between them. The CDR3 totals 14 residues.

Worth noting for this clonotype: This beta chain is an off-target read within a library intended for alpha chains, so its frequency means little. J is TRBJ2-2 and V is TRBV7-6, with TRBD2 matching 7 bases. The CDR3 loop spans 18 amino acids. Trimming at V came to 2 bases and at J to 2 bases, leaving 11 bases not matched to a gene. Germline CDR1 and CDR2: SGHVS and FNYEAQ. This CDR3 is CASSLTRLAFFNTGELFF. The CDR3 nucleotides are TGTGCCAGCAGCTTAACTCGACTAGCCTTTTTCAACACCGGGGAGCTGTTTTTT. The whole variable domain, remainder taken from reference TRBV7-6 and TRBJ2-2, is GAGVSQSPRYKVTKRGQDVALRCDPISGHVSLYWYRQALGQGPEFLTYFNYEAQQDKSGLPNDRFSAERPEGSISTLTIQRTEQRDSAMYRCASSLTRLAFFNTGELFFGEGSRLTVL.

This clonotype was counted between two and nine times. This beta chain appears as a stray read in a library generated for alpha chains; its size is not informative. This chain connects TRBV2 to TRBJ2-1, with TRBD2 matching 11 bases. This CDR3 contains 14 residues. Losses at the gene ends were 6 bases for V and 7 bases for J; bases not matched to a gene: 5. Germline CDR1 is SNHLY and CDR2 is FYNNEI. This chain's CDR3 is CASRGLAGRNEQFF. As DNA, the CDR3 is TGTGCCAGCAGAGGACTAGCGGGCAGGAATGAGCAGTTCTTC. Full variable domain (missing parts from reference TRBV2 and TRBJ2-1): EPEVTQTPSHQVTQMGQEVILRCVPISNHLYFYWYRQILGQKVEFLVSFYNNEISEKSEIFDDQFSVERPDGSNFTLKIRSTKLEDSAMYFCASRGLAGRNEQFFGPGTRLTVL.

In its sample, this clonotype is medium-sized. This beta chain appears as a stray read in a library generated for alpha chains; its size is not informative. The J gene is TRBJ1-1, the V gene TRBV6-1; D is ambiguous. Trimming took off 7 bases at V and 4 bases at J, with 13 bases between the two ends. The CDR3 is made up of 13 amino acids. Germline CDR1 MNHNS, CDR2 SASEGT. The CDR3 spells CASIMGSITEAFF. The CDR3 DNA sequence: TGTGCCAGCATCATGGGGAGTATCACTGAAGCTTTCTTT.

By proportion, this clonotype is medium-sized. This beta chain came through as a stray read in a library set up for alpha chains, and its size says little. CDR3 residues: CSARDEVGVRRGGNQPQHF. The CDR3 DNA follows: TGCAGTGCTAGAGATGAGGTCGGGGTTAGGAGGGGTGGCAATCAGCCCCAGCATTTT. V usage is TRBV20-1 and J usage is TRBJ1-5; a possible D gene is TRBD1 (5 bases). Germline V gene lookup returns CDR1 DFQATT and CDR2 SNEGSKA (reference sequence). V was cut by 0 bases and J by 2 bases, with 23 bases left in between. The CDR3 is made up of 19 amino acids.

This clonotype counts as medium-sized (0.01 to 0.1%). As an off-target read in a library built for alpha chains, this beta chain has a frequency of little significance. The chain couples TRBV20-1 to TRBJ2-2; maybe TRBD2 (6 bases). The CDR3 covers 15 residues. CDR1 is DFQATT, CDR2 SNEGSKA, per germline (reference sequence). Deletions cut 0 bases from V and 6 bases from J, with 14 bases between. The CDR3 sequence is CSARDPISGAGELFF. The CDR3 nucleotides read TGCAGTGCTAGAGATCCCATTTCGGGGGCCGGGGAGCTGTTTTTT.

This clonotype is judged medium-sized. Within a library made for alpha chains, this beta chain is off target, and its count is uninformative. The CDR3 loop is CASSSYRGKTEAFF. The CDR3 DNA reads as TGTGCCAGCAGCTCGTACAGGGGAAAAACTGAAGCTTTCTTT. The chain has TRBV5-5 and TRBJ1-1; TRBD1 matches at 7 bases. This CDR3 is built from 14 residues. Germline CDR1 and CDR2: SGHKS and YYEKEE (reference sequence). Germline trimming cut 3 bases from V and 5 bases from J; bases unmatched to any gene: 7. The full variable domain, with the rest looked up from reference TRBV5-5 and TRBJ1-1, is DAGVTQSPTHLIKTRGQQVTLRCSPISGHKSVSWYQQVLGQGPQFIFQYYEKEERGRGNFPDRFSARQFPNYSSELNVNALLLGDSALYLCASSSYRGKTEAFFGQGTRLTVV.

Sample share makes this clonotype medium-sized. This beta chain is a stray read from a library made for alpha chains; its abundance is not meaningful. The DNA of the CDR3 is TGCGCCAGCAGCCCATCAGGGGGGACCACTGAAGCTTTCTTT. Translated, it gives CASSPSGGTTEAFF. J is TRBJ1-1 and V is TRBV5-1; 7 nucleotides align to TRBD1. Per the germline V gene, CDR1 is SGHRS and CDR2 is YFSETQ. The CDR3 extends over 14 amino acids. The V and J ends lost 4 bases and 4 bases, in that order; junction bases with no gene match: 7.

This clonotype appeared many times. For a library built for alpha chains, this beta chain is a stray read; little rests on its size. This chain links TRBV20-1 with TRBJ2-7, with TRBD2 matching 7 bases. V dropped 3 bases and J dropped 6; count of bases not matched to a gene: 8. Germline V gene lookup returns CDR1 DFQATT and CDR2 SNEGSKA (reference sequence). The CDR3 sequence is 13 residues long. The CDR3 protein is CSASRREGLEQYF. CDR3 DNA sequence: TGCAGTGCTAGTCGTAGGGAGGGCCTCGAGCAGTACTTC.

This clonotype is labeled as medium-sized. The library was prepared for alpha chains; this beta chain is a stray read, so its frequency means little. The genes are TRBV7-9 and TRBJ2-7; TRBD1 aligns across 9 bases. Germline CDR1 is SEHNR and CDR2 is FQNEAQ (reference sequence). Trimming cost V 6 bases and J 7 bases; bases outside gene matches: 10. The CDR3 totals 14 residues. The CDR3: CASSPKDRGLEQYF. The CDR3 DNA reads TGTGCCAGCAGTCCTAAGGACAGGGGCCTTGAGCAGTACTTC.

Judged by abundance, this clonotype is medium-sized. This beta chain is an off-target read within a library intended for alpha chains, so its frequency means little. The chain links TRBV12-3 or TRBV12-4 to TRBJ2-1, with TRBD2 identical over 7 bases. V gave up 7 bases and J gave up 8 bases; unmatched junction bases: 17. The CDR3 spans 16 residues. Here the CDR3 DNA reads TGTGCCAGCACAGGCGGGAGAGGGCCTTCAGTAGATGAGCAGTTCTTC. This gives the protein CASTGGRGPSVDEQFF.

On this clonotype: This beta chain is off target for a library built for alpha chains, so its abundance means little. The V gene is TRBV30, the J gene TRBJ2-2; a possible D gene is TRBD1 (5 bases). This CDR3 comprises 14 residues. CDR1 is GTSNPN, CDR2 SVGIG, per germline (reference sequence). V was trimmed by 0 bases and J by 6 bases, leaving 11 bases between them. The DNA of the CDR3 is TGTGCCTGGAGTGTATCAGGGTCGGCCGGGGAGCTGTTTTTT. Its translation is CAWSVSGSAGELFF.

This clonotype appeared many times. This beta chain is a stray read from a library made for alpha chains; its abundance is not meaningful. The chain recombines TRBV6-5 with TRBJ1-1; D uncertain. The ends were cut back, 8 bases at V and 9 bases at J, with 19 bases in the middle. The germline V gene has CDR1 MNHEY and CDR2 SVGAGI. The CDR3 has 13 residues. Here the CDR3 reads CASSPPPGSKAFF. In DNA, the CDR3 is TGTGCCAGCTCCCCCCCCCCGGGCAGCAAAGCTTTCTTT.

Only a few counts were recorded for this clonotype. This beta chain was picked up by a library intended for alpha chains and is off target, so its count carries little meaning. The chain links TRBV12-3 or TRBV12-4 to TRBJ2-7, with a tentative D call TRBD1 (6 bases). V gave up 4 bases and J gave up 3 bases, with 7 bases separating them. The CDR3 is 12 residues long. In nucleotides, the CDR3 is TGTGCCAGCAGTTACAGGGTCTACGAGCAGTACTTC. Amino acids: CASSYRVYEQYF.

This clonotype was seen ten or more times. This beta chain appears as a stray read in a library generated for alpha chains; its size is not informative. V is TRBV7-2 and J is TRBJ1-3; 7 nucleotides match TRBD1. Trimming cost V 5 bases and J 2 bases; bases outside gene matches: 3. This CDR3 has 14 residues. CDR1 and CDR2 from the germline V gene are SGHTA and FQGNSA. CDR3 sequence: CASSLDRAGNTIYF. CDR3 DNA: TGTGCCAGCAGCCTAGACAGGGCTGGAAACACCATATATTTT.

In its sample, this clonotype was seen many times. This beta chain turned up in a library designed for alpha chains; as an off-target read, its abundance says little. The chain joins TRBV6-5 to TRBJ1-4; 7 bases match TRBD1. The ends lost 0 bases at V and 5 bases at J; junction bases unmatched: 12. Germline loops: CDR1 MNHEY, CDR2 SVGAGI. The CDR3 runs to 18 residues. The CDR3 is CASSYSITLQGKNEKLFF. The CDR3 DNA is TGTGCCAGCAGTTACTCGATAACCCTACAGGGGAAGAATGAAAAACTGTTTTTT.

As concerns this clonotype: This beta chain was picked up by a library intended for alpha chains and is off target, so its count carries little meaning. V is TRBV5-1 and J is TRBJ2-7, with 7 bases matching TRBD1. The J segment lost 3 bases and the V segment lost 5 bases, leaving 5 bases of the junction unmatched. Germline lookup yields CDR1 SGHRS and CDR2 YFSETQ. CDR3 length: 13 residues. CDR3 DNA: TGCGCCAGCAGTCCGGGACAGTTCTACGAGCAGTACTTC. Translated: CASSPGQFYEQYF.

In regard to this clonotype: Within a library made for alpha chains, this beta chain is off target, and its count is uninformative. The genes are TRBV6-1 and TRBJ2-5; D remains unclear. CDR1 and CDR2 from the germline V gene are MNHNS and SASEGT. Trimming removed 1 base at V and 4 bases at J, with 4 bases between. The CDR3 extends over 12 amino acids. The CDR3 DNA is TGTGCCAGCAGTGAAGTAGGAGAGACCCAGTACTTC. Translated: CASSEVGETQYF.

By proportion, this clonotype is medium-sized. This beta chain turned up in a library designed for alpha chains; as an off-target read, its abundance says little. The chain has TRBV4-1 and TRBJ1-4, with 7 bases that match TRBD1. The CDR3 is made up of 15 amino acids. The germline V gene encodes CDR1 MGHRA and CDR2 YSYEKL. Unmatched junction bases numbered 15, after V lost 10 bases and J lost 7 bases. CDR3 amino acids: CANRHPGTECEKLFF. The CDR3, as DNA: TGCGCCAACCGACACCCCGGGACAGAGTGTGAAAAACTGTTTTTT.

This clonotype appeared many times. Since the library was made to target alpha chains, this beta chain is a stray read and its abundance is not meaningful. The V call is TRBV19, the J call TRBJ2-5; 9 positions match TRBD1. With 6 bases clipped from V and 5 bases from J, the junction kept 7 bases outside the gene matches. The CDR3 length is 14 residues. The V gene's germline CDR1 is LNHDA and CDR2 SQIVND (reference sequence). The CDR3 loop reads CASRVKTGGETQYF. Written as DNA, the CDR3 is TGTGCCAGTAGGGTCAAGACAGGGGGGGAGACCCAGTACTTC.

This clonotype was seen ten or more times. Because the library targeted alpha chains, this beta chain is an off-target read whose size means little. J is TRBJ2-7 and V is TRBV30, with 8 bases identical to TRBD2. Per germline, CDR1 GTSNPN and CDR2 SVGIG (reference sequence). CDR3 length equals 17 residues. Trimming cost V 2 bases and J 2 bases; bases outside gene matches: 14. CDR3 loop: CAWSSYRRSLAAYEQYF. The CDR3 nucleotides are TGTGCCTGGAGTTCCTACCGACGGTCACTAGCGGCCTACGAGCAGTACTTC.

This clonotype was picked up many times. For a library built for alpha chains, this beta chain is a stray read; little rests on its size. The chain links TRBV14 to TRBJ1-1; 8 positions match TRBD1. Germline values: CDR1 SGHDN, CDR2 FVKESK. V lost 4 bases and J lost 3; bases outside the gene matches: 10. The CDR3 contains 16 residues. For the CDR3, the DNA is TGTGCCAGCAGCCTCCACTTGGGACAGGATTACACTGAAGCTTTCTTT. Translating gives CASSLHLGQDYTEAFF.

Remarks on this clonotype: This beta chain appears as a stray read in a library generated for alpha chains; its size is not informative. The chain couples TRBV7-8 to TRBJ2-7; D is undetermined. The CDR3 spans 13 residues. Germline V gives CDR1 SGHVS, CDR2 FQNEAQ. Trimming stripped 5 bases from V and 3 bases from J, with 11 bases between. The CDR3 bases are TGTGCCAGCAGCCTCGGACGGCTCTACGAGCAGTACTTC. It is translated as CASSLGRLYEQYF.

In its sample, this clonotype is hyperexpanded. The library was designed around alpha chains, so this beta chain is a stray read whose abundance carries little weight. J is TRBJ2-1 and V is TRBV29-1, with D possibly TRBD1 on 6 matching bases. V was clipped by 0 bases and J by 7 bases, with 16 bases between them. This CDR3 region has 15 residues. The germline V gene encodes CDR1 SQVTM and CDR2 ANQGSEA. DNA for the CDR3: TGCAGCGTTGAAGATCCAGGGGCAAGCCTAAATGAGCAGTTCTTC. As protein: CSVEDPGASLNEQFF.

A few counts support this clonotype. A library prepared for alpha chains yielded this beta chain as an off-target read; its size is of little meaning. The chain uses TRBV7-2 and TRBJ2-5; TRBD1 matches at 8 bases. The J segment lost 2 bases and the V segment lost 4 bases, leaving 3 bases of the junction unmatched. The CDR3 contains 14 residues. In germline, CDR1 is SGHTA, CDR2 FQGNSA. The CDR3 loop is CASSSRQGQETQYF. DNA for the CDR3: TGTGCCAGCAGCTCACGACAGGGGCAAGAGACCCAGTACTTC.

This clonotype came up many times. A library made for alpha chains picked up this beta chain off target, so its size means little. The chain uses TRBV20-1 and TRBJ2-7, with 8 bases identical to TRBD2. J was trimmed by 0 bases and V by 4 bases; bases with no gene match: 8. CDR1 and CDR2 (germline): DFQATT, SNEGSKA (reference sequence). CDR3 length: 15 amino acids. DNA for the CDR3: TGCAGTGCTATACGGGAGGGAGGGAGCTCCTACGAGCAGTACTTC. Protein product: CSAIREGGSSYEQYF.